The 30 T cell receptor beta chains reported below all come from one sample, sequenced in a study of cytomegalovirus exposure and HLA in healthy donors. The PCR had 60 Vbeta and 13 Jbeta primers. Here immunoSEQ multiplex PCR was the method, and the copy in TCRdb shows in-frame clones only, minus some. The table lists approximately 160,000 clones, about 80% of them singletons, with around 7% in the top ten. Input material: PBMCs. The receptors stem from a man under 40 in good health and CMV-seropositive.

This clone was found a few times. This chain joins TRBV28 and TRBJ2-1; TRBD1 agrees at 9 bases. CDR1 is MDHEN and CDR2 is SYDVKM in the germline V gene. The CDR3 has 13 residues. The V gene end was trimmed by 6 bases and the J gene end by 5 bases; junction bases not matched to a gene: 2. The CDR3 is CASRGQGDNEQFF. Written as DNA, the CDR3 is TGTGCCAGCAGGGGACAGGGTGACAATGAGCAGTTCTTC.

The chain links TRBV5-1 to TRBJ2-3; 9 bases fit TRBD2. In germline, CDR1 is SGHRS, CDR2 YFSETQ. With V trimmed by 1 base and J by 2 bases, 11 bases remained unmatched. This CDR3 region has 18 residues. The CDR3 here is CASSLKSGLAGITDTQYF. In DNA form, the CDR3 reads TGCGCCAGCAGCTTGAAGAGCGGGCTAGCGGGGATCACAGATACGCAGTATTTT.

J is TRBJ1-1 and V is TRBV11-3; TRBD1 matches at 10 bases. The V segment lost 4 bases and the J segment 0 bases; nucleotides outside the gene matches: 11. The CDR3 runs 18 residues. CDR1 and CDR2 (germline): SGHNT, YENEEA. The CDR3 nucleotides are TGTGCCAGCAGCTCACTTACATTTGGGACAGGGGTGAACACTGAAGCTTTCTTT. Encoded protein: CASSSLTFGTGVNTEAFF.

The chain couples TRBV5-8 to TRBJ1-4, with 9 bases matching TRBD1. The CDR3 spans 15 residues. Trimming cost V 4 bases and J 4 bases; bases outside gene matches: 5. Per germline, CDR1 SGHTS and CDR2 YDEGEE. The CDR3: CASSRGQGGNEKLFF. The CDR3 DNA reads as TGTGCCAGCAGCCGGGGACAGGGTGGTAATGAAAAACTGTTTTTT. Complete variable domain (other parts from reference TRBV5-8 and TRBJ1-4): EAGVTQSPTHLIKTRGQQATLRCSPISGHTSVYWYQQALGLGLQFLLWYDEGEERNRGNFPPRFSGRQFPNYSSELNVNALELEDSALYLCASSRGQGGNEKLFFGSGTQLSVL.

This clone was found once. The chain recombines TRBV19 with TRBJ2-4, with TRBD2 matching over 11 bases. Trimming cost V 4 bases and J 6 bases; bases outside gene matches: 11. The CDR3 is 17 residues long. Per the germline V gene, CDR1 is LNHDA and CDR2 is SQIVND (reference sequence). The CDR3 loop is CASSTLLAGESGNIQYF. CDR3 nucleotides: TGTGCCAGTAGTACCTTACTAGCGGGAGAGAGCGGAAACATTCAGTACTTC. The full variable domain, completed using reference TRBV19 and TRBJ2-4, is DGGITQSPKYLFRKEGQNVTLSCEQNLNHDAMYWYRQDPGQGLRLIYYSQIVNDFQKGDIAEGYSVSREKKESFPLTVTSAQKNPTAFYLCASSTLLAGESGNIQYFGAGTRLSVL.

The rearrangement uses TRBV19 and TRBJ2-7, with 9 bases that match TRBD1. Losses at the gene ends were 9 bases for V and 5 bases for J; bases not matched to a gene: 8. Germline V gene data show CDR1 as LNHDA and CDR2 as SQIVND (reference sequence). This CDR3 region has 13 residues. The CDR3 sequence is CASSGTGLHEQYF. The CDR3, as DNA: TGTGCCAGCTCCGGGACAGGGCTCCACGAGCAGTACTTC.

The chain uses TRBV6-1 and TRBJ1-2; no firm D call. The CDR3 contains 15 residues. Germline CDR1 and CDR2: MNHNS and SASEGT. The V and J ends lost 0 bases and 6 bases respectively, with 14 bases between them. CDR3 sequence (DNA): TGTGCCAGCAGTGAAGCGTCGGGGATCGTGGATGGCTACACCTTC. Residues: CASSEASGIVDGYTF.

Only a few counts were recorded for this clone. This chain joins TRBV11-2 and TRBJ1-2; D remains unclear. V was pared by 5 bases and J by 3 bases, with 10 bases between. Germline V gene lookup returns CDR1 SGHAT and CDR2 FQNNGV. This CDR3 comprises 13 residues. CDR3: CASSKDRDYGYTF. The CDR3 coding sequence is TGTGCCAGCAGCAAAGATCGGGACTATGGCTACACCTTC.

The chain couples TRBV4-1 to TRBJ2-2; TRBD1 aligns across 8 bases. The CDR3 consists of 16 residues. The trim removed 7 bases at V and 0 bases at J, leaving 7 bases unmatched. The germline gives CDR1 MGHRA, CDR2 YSYEKL. CDR3 DNA: TGCGCCAGCAACCCCGAGACAGGGGCGAACACCGGGGAGCTGTTTTTT. The encoded protein is CASNPETGANTGELFF.

V is TRBV19 and J is TRBJ1-2; D call uncertain. Trimming removed 7 bases from V and 7 bases from J, with 13 bases in between. The CDR3 is 12 amino acids. The germline V gene encodes CDR1 LNHDA and CDR2 SQIVND (reference sequence). The CDR3: CASTKNRSGYTF. CDR3 in DNA: TGTGCCAGTACCAAGAATCGGTCTGGCTACACCTTC.

This chain connects TRBV7-2 to TRBJ2-5, with D possibly matching TRBD2 (6 bases). Trimming shortened V by 5 bases and J by 1 base, and 11 bases separated the two germline ends. The germline gives CDR1 SGHTA, CDR2 FQGNSA. CDR3 length equals 14 residues. DNA of the CDR3: TGTGCCAGCAGCCGGCAGCGGGTCCAAGAGACCCAGTACTTC. It codes for CASSRQRVQETQYF. The full variable domain, in which reference TRBV7-2 and TRBJ2-5 provide the parts outside the CDR3, is GAGVSQSPSNKVTEKGKDVELRCDPISGHTALYWYRQSLGQGLEFLIYFQGNSAPDKSGLPSDRFSAERTGGSVSTLTIQRTQQEDSAVYLCASSRQRVQETQYFGPGTRLLVL.

This chain uses TRBV9 with TRBJ2-1, with TRBD2 matching 10 bases. The CDR3 length is 18 residues. V shed 0 bases, J shed 5 bases, and the junction held 11 bases outside the gene matches. Germline CDR1 is SGDLS and CDR2 is YYNGEE. CDR3 DNA sequence: TGTGCCAGCAGCGTAGGAAGCGGGAGGGCCACGATCCACAATGAGCAGTTCTTC. It specifies CASSVGSGRATIHNEQFF.

J is TRBJ1-5 and V is TRBV2, with D hard to call. CDR1 and CDR2 (germline): SNHLY, FYNNEI. V was clipped by 6 bases and J by 4 bases, with 19 bases between them. The CDR3 has 16 residues. The DNA of the CDR3 is TGTGCCAGCAGGGAGAGGGCAGTAGAATATAATCAGCCCCAGCATTTT. Translated: CASRERAVEYNQPQHF.

The CDR3 DNA reads TGTGCCAGTGGGAGACTAGTTGGTGGCAATGAGCAGTTCTTC. Translating gives CASGRLVGGNEQFF. The rearrangement uses TRBV19 and TRBJ2-1, with D perhaps TRBD2 (6 bases). Germline V gives CDR1 LNHDA, CDR2 SQIVND (reference sequence). The CDR3 loop spans 14 amino acids. The V gene lost 8 bases and the J gene lost 6 bases, with 17 bases spanning the gap.

This clone was found a few times. This chain joins TRBV9 and TRBJ2-3, with 11 bases aligning to TRBD2. The CDR3 is 16 residues long. The V segment lost 4 bases and the J segment 2 bases; nucleotides outside the gene matches: 6. The germline V gene encodes CDR1 SGDLS and CDR2 YYNGEE. The CDR3 nucleotides read TGTGCCAGCAGCTCAACGACTAGCGGGAACACAGATACGCAGTATTTT. Protein product: CASSSTTSGNTDTQYF.

The J gene is TRBJ2-3, the V gene TRBV19; D perhaps matches TRBD1 (6 bases). V was shortened by 7 bases and J by 0 bases, with 14 bases between the two germline ends. Germline loops: CDR1 LNHDA, CDR2 SQIVND (reference sequence). The CDR3 spans 15 residues. The CDR3 bases are TGTGCCAGTACCATGGGGGCAGAGAGCACAGATACGCAGTATTTT. Its protein product is CASTMGAESTDTQYF.

The chain links TRBV27 to TRBJ2-5; TRBD1 matches at 8 bases. The CDR3 loop spans 16 amino acids. Per germline, CDR1 MNHEY and CDR2 SMNVEV (reference sequence). Trimming cost V 5 bases and J 0 bases; bases outside gene matches: 8. For the CDR3, the DNA is TGTGCCAGCAGTCAACAGGGGGGTCAGTACCAAGAGACCCAGTACTTC. It specifies CASSQQGGQYQETQYF.

This chain uses TRBV19 with TRBJ2-2; tentatively, D is TRBD2 (5 bases). Between the trimmed V and J ends, which lost 8 bases and 6 bases, there was a span of 16 bases. CDR1 and CDR2 from the germline V gene are LNHDA and SQIVND (reference sequence). The CDR3 loop spans 14 amino acids. The CDR3 region has the DNA TGTGCCAGTCGAAGTCGGGATATGTCCGGGGAGCTGTTTTTT. This gives the protein CASRSRDMSGELFF.

This chain links TRBV5-1 with TRBJ2-1, with TRBD2 matching over 14 bases. There are 19 residues in the CDR3. The V segment lost 4 bases and the J segment 4 bases; nucleotides outside the gene matches: 13. Looked up from germline, CDR1 is SGHRS and CDR2 is YFSETQ. The chain's CDR3 is CASSGPGLAGAGSYNEQFF. For the CDR3, the DNA is TGCGCCAGCAGCGGCCCGGGACTAGCGGGAGCCGGATCGTACAATGAGCAGTTCTTC.

The rearrangement links TRBV6-5 to TRBJ2-1, with 7 bases that match TRBD2. The CDR3 loop spans 16 amino acids. J gave up 0 bases and V 0 bases, and 2 bases lay outside the gene matches. CDR1 is MNHEY, CDR2 SVGAGI, per germline. The DNA for the CDR3 is TGTGCCAGCAGTTACTCGGGGGGGAGCTCCTACAATGAGCAGTTCTTC. Translated: CASSYSGGSSYNEQFF.

The chain couples TRBV15 to TRBJ1-5; 8 bases agree with TRBD1. The length of the CDR3 is 15 residues. Germline V gene sequence: CDR1 LNHNV, CDR2 YYDKDF (reference sequence). The trim removed 0 bases at V and 6 bases at J, leaving 4 bases unmatched. This CDR3 is CATSREQGVRQPQHF. The CDR3 DNA reads as TGTGCCACCAGCAGAGAACAGGGGGTTCGTCAGCCCCAGCATTTT.

This clone has only a few counts. The V gene is TRBV5-4, the J gene TRBJ2-7; TRBD1 is a possible D gene (5 bases). Trimming stripped 0 bases from V and 1 base from J, with 5 bases between. CDR3 length equals 13 residues. The germline V gene has CDR1 SGHNT and CDR2 YYREEE (reference sequence). DNA of the CDR3: TGTGCCAGCAGCTTGGCAGGGTCCTACGAGCAGTACTTC. It yields the protein CASSLAGSYEQYF.

The V gene is TRBV6-5, the J gene TRBJ2-1, with a tentative D call TRBD2 (7 bases). The germline gives CDR1 MNHEY, CDR2 SVGAGI. This CDR3 is built from 16 residues. Trimming removed 0 bases from V and 0 bases from J, with 9 bases in between. The CDR3 bases are TGTGCCAGCAGTTACTCGGGGGGGCCCTCCTACAATGAGCAGTTCTTC. Its translation: CASSYSGGPSYNEQFF.

The chain joins TRBV5-1 to TRBJ2-1, with D perhaps TRBD1 (6 bases). CDR1 SGHRS and CDR2 YFSETQ come from the germline V gene. CDR3 size: 14 residues. The germline V and J ends were trimmed by 4 bases and 4 bases, with 12 bases remaining between them. CDR3 DNA sequence: TGCGCCAGCAGCGGAAGGACAGATTACAATGAGCAGTTCTTC. This translates into CASSGRTDYNEQFF.

The chain employs TRBV7-3 and TRBJ2-7; 12 bases match TRBD2. The J segment lost 0 bases and the V segment lost 5 bases, leaving 2 bases of the junction unmatched. Germline V gives CDR1 SGHTA, CDR2 FQGTGA. The CDR3 runs 15 residues. CDR3 bases: TGTGCCAGCAGCCCGACTAGCGGGAGCTCCTACGAGCAGTACTTC. Protein sequence: CASSPTSGSSYEQYF.

The J gene is TRBJ2-5, the V gene TRBV27; tentative D call: TRBD1 (7 bases). V shed 4 bases and J shed 5 bases, with 14 bases lying between them. The germline V gene has CDR1 MNHEY and CDR2 SMNVEV (reference sequence). There are 14 residues in the CDR3. CDR3 in DNA: TGTGCCAGCAGTTACCTGGGGGGACAGGAGACCCAGTACTTC. Translating gives CASSYLGGQETQYF.

The J gene is TRBJ2-5, the V gene TRBV6-5; D gene unclear. Trimming took 6 bases from V and 3 from J, leaving 17 bases between them. The CDR3 sequence is 15 residues long. CDR1 MNHEY and CDR2 SVGAGI come from the germline V gene. CDR3 in DNA: TGTGCCAGCAGGCCTACTACTGGATTCAAAGAGACCCAGTACTTC. Its protein product is CASRPTTGFKETQYF.

The CDR3 region has the DNA TGCGCCAGCAGCCAAGTAGAGCGGGTCCCCTACAATGAGCAGTTCTTC. Amino acid sequence: CASSQVERVPYNEQFF. The V gene is TRBV4-3, the J gene TRBJ2-1; tentatively, D is TRBD2 (6 bases). This CDR3 region has 16 residues. The germline CDR1 and CDR2 sequences are LGHNA and YSLEER. With 1 base removed from V and 2 bases from J, the gap between germline ends came to 12 bases.

This clone was found a few times. V is TRBV4-3 and J is TRBJ1-4, with 8 nucleotides matching TRBD1. CDR3 length equals 17 residues. V was clipped by 1 base and J by 7 bases; unmatched bases: 11. In germline, CDR1 is LGHNA, CDR2 YSLEER. As DNA, the CDR3 is TGCGCCAGCAGCCAAGCATCCGGCCAGGGGGCTGGTGAAAAACTGTTTTTT. Its protein is CASSQASGQGAGEKLFF.

Written as DNA, the CDR3 is TGTGCCAGCAGCCCCTTAGGGTCAGGGTACAATGAGCAGTTCTTC. Translating it yields CASSPLGSGYNEQFF. This chain connects TRBV7-2 to TRBJ2-1, with a tentative D call TRBD1 (5 bases). Germline V lookup: CDR1 SGHTA, CDR2 FQGNSA. The CDR3 runs to 15 residues. Trimming pared 5 bases from V and 4 bases from J, leaving 15 bases between.